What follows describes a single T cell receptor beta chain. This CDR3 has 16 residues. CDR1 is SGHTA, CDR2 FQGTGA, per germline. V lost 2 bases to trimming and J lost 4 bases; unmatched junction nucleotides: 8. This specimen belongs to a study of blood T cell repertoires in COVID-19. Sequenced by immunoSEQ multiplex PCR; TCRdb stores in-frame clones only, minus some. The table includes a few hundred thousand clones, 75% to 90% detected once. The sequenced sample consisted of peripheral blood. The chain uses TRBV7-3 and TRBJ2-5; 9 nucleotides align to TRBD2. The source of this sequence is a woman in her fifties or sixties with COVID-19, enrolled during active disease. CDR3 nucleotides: TGTGCCAGCAGCTTAGATGGCGGGAGGGCATCAGAGACCCAGTACTTC. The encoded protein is CASSLDGGRASETQYF.